Each of the 16 T cell receptor beta chains below was sequenced from the same sample in a study of blood T cells in healthy people across ages. It was with a sample-barcoded 5' primer and a J-beta primer mix that a second PCR of about 6 to 12 cycles was run. From the 5' RACE reads, TCRdb called clonotypes with MiXCR, one entry per CDR3 protein. The sample consists of about 1.6 million distinct CDR3 sequences, roughly 32% of them appearing once. Sequencing was done on a sample of blood. These receptors were taken from a woman aged 30 to 39 in good health.

The chain employs TRBV6-5 and TRBJ1-2; the D is unclear. Trimming removed 2 bases at V and 8 bases at J, with 12 bases between. CDR1 and CDR2 (germline): MNHEY, SVGAGI. The CDR3 extends over 13 amino acids. The CDR3 is CASSYGPAMGYTF. The CDR3 DNA is TGTGCCAGCAGTTACGGGCCAGCCATGGGCTACACCTTC.

The rearrangement uses TRBV4-1 and TRBJ1-2; TRBD1 aligns across 9 bases. V was pared by 1 base and J by 4 bases, with 1 base of the junction left unmatched. The CDR3 spans 14 residues. Per germline, CDR1 MGHRA and CDR2 YSYEKL. CDR3 nucleotides: TGCGCCAGCAGCCAAGCGACAGGGGGCTATGGCTACACCTTC. Translation: CASSQATGGYGYTF.

There are many counts of this clonotype. The rearrangement uses TRBV10-3 and TRBJ2-6, with 9 nucleotides matching TRBD1. CDR1 and CDR2 (germline): ENHRY, SYGVKD. The CDR3 covers 20 residues. With V trimmed by 2 bases and J by 0 bases, 11 bases remained unmatched. The CDR3 DNA sequence: TGTGCCATCAGTGAGGCCGGGACAGGGCTCGGGTCCTCTGGGGCCAACGTCCTGACTTTC. This sequence encodes CAISEAGTGLGSSGANVLTF.

The rearrangement uses TRBV9 and TRBJ2-1; tentatively, D is TRBD1 (6 bases). The CDR3 extends over 15 amino acids. The germline V gene encodes CDR1 SGDLS and CDR2 YYNGEE. V was cut by 3 bases and J by 3 bases, with 13 bases left in between. The CDR3 protein is CASSATGINYNEQFF. CDR3 nucleotide sequence: TGTGCCAGCAGCGCCACAGGGATAAACTACAATGAGCAGTTCTTC.

This clonotype was counted only a few times. The chain uses TRBV30 and TRBJ1-5, with a tentative D call TRBD1 (5 bases). Trimming pared 1 base from V and 5 bases from J, leaving 9 bases between. The CDR3 loop spans 13 amino acids. CDR1 is GTSNPN, CDR2 SVGIG, per germline (reference sequence). CDR3 nucleotides: TGTGCCTGGAGTGGGAGGGGTGATCAGCCCCAGCATTTT. This translates into CAWSGRGDQPQHF.

The V and J genes are TRBV7-2 and TRBJ2-1; D is ambiguous. V lost 2 bases, J lost 0 bases, and 11 bases lay in between. The V gene's germline CDR1 is SGHTA and CDR2 FQGNSA. CDR3 size: 16 residues. CDR3 nucleotide sequence: TGTGCCAGCAGCTTATTGGAAGCGCACTCCTACAATGAGCAGTTCTTC. Amino acids: CASSLLEAHSYNEQFF.

This clonotype was found a few times. V gene TRBV27 combines with J gene TRBJ1-2, with 12 bases identical to TRBD1. In germline, CDR1 is MNHEY, CDR2 SMNVEV (reference sequence). Trimming took 3 bases from V and 4 from J; bases not matched to a gene: 6. This CDR3 contains 16 residues. Written as DNA, the CDR3 is TGTGCCAGCAGTTTGGCGGGACAGGGGGCGGGCTATGGCTACACCTTC. Encoded protein: CASSLAGQGAGYGYTF.

CDR3 protein: CSAWDRVLEKLFF. In DNA form, the CDR3 reads TGCAGCGCGTGGGACAGGGTTTTGGAAAAACTGTTTTTT. This rearrangement joins TRBV29-1 to TRBJ1-4; 9 bases are a match to TRBD1. The CDR3 totals 13 residues. The germline V gene encodes CDR1 SQVTM and CDR2 ANQGSEA. V lost 7 bases, J lost 8 bases, and 8 bases stayed unmatched.

V is TRBV7-3 and J is TRBJ2-3; possibly TRBD2 for D (5 bases). Trimming took off 0 bases at V and 4 bases at J, with 14 bases between the two ends. Germline V gives CDR1 SGHTA, CDR2 FQGTGA. The CDR3 runs to 16 residues. This chain's CDR3 is CASSLTPGLAADTQYF. The CDR3, as DNA: TGTGCCAGCAGCTTAACCCCAGGACTGGCGGCAGATACGCAGTATTTT.

A remark on this clonotype: The junction departs from germline at one end; a sequencing error may be responsible. V gene TRBV6-1 combines with J gene TRBJ1-1, with 11 bases fitting TRBD1. The germline CDR1 and CDR2 sequences are MNHNS and SASEGT. CDR3 length: 15 residues. The CDR3 here is CAGSGTGGSGTGAFF. CDR3 sequence (DNA): TGTGCCGGATCCGGGACAGGGGGGTCGGGGACTGGAGCTTTCTTT.

The table lists this clonotype with a few counts. The CDR3 DNA follows: TGTGCCAGCAGCGCGGGACGGTTCAATCAGCCCCAGCATTTT. Its protein is CASSAGRFNQPQHF. The chain has TRBV9 and TRBJ1-5; D might be TRBD1 (5 bases). V dropped 3 bases and J dropped 3 bases, with 10 bases sitting between them. The germline V gene has CDR1 SGDLS and CDR2 YYNGEE. The CDR3 is made up of 14 amino acids.

Ten or more counts support this clonotype. This chain uses TRBV4-1 with TRBJ1-2; D not certain. V dropped 4 bases and J dropped 4 bases, with 19 bases sitting between them. CDR1 is MGHRA and CDR2 is YSYEKL in the germline V gene. This CDR3 has 16 residues. The CDR3 is CASSREAGWGAYGYTF. DNA for the CDR3: TGCGCCAGCAGCCGCGAGGCGGGATGGGGTGCCTATGGCTACACCTTC.

The gene calls are TRBV20-1 and TRBJ2-5, with 7 bases fitting TRBD2. Matching the DNA end better, TRBJ2-7 makes the J call doubtful. The CDR3 consists of 14 residues. Germline V CDR1 and CDR2: DFQATT, SNEGSKA (reference sequence). The CDR3 loop reads CSAIREVLGNEQYF. The CDR3 DNA sequence: TGCAGTGCTATCCGGGAGGTTCTCGGGAACGAGCAGTACTTC.

This chain uses TRBV27 with TRBJ2-1; a possible D gene is TRBD2 (6 bases). Between the trimmed V and J ends, which lost 5 bases and 5 bases, there was a span of 13 bases. Germline CDR1 is MNHEY and CDR2 is SMNVEV (reference sequence). The CDR3 has 14 residues. In DNA form, the CDR3 reads TGTGCCAGCAGTCCAGAGCCGGGGGACAATGAGCAGTTCTTC. Protein product: CASSPEPGDNEQFF.

The chain joins TRBV2 to TRBJ2-7; D tentatively reads TRBD1 or TRBD2 (5 bases each). Per germline, CDR1 SNHLY and CDR2 FYNNEI. The CDR3 length is 13 residues. Trimming removed 6 bases from V and 9 bases from J, with 18 bases in between. DNA for the CDR3: TGTGCCAGCAGGACGAGGCCGGGACGGCCGCAGTACTTC. Its translation is CASRTRPGRPQYF.

This clonotype was observed a few times. The rearrangement uses TRBV7-3 and TRBJ2-7; tentatively, D is TRBD1 (6 bases). V shed 0 bases and J shed 1 base, with 10 bases lying between them. CDR1 is SGHTA and CDR2 is FQGTGA in the germline V gene. The CDR3 runs 15 residues. The CDR3 DNA is TGTGCCAGCAGCTTAACCGGGGACACATCCTACGAGCAGTACTTC. Translated, it gives CASSLTGDTSYEQYF.